One sample yielded the 27 T cell receptor beta chains listed below, sequenced in a study of T cells after yellow fever vaccination (dated by TCRdb to about 2019). To prepare the library, 5' RACE was applied. The data were produced on an Illumina HiSeq 2500. The public reads were reprocessed in TCRdb via fastp at Q25 and MiXCR, keeping in-frame beta chains. Each CDR3 protein gets just one entry, which takes the most common genes and DNA from the rows behind it. Counted in this sample were approximately 510,000 distinct CDR3 sequences; just over 20% of them appeared once. The top ten constitute approximately 15% of the sample. Sample treatment or condition, as interpreted from the label and publication: live attenuated yellow fever vaccine strain. The sample was PBMCs, taken around 3 weeks after the first yellow fever vaccination. These receptors all come from a man younger than 35 who received the YFV17D yellow fever vaccine.

This clonotype has a handful of counts. The gene calls are TRBV7-9 and TRBJ1-5; D uncertain. CDR1 is SEHNR and CDR2 is FQNEAQ in the germline V gene (reference sequence). This CDR3 has 14 residues. Trimming removed 1 base at V and 0 bases at J, with 4 bases between. This CDR3 is CASSLVSSNQPQHF. Written as DNA, the CDR3 is TGTGCCAGCAGCTTAGTCAGTAGCAATCAGCCCCAGCATTTT.

The V and J genes are TRBV7-6 and TRBJ2-7, with D perhaps assigned TRBD1 or TRBD2 (6 bases each). The germline V and J ends were trimmed by 2 bases and 5 bases, with 10 bases remaining between them. CDR1 is SGHVS, CDR2 FNYEAQ, per germline. The CDR3 is made up of 13 amino acids. The CDR3 nucleotides read TGTGCCAGCAGCTTACGGGGGCATGACGAGCAGTACGTC. Translated: CASSLRGHDEQYV.

In its sample, this clonotype was seen a few times. The rearrangement joins TRBV19 to TRBJ2-5; the match to TRBD1 covers 8 bases. V shed 3 bases and J 4 bases; nucleotides not matched to a gene: 4. The CDR3 is 14 residues long. Germline lookup yields CDR1 LNHDA and CDR2 SQIVND (reference sequence). The CDR3 is CASSMGQAGETQYF. The CDR3 nucleotides are TGTGCCAGTAGTATGGGACAGGCGGGAGAGACCCAGTACTTC. The full variable domain, with the rest looked up from reference TRBV19 and TRBJ2-5, is DGGITQSPKYLFRKEGQNVTLSCEQNLNHDAMYWYRQDPGQGLRLIYYSQIVNDFQKGDIAEGYSVSREKKESFPLTVTSAQKNPTAFYLCASSMGQAGETQYFGPGTRLLVL.

The J gene is TRBJ2-1, the V gene TRBV10-3; 8 bases align to TRBD2. Germline values: CDR1 ENHRY, CDR2 SYGVKD. With 3 bases clipped from V and 8 bases from J, the junction kept 6 bases outside the gene matches. The CDR3 is 14 amino acids. This chain's CDR3 is CAISERGGLDEQFF. CDR3 nucleotide sequence: TGTGCCATCAGTGAACGGGGGGGCTTGGATGAGCAGTTCTTC.

This clonotype appeared a few times. This chain connects TRBV4-3 to TRBJ2-2; D gene uncertain. Germline V gives CDR1 LGHNA, CDR2 YSLEER. Trimming removed 0 bases from V and 4 bases from J, with 9 bases in between. CDR3 length: 15 residues. The CDR3 spells CASSQDPRGTGELFF. CDR3 in DNA: TGCGCCAGCAGCCAAGATCCTAGAGGCACCGGGGAGCTGTTTTTT.

The chain joins TRBV11-2 to TRBJ2-5; no clear D gene. The germline CDR1 and CDR2 sequences are SGHAT and FQNNGV. The CDR3 extends over 11 amino acids. V was shortened by 5 bases and J by 7 bases, with 8 bases between the two germline ends. In DNA, the CDR3 is TGTGCCAGCAGCAGACCCGGGACCCAGTACTTC. This encodes CASSRPGTQYF.

Only one count was recorded for this clonotype. This chain joins TRBV19 and TRBJ1-4; a possible D gene is TRBD1 (5 bases). Deletions cut 4 bases from V and 4 bases from J, with 16 bases between. Germline CDR1 reads LNHDA; CDR2 reads SQIVND (reference sequence). This CDR3 is 16 amino acids long. The CDR3 loop reads CASSTVQASYNEKLFF. The CDR3 DNA reads as TGTGCCAGTAGTACGGTACAGGCATCGTATAATGAAAAACTGTTTTTT.

This clonotype was picked up a small number of times. The genes are TRBV10-3 and TRBJ2-7; D ambiguous. Germline loops: CDR1 ENHRY, CDR2 SYGVKD. CDR3 length equals 13 residues. The V end lost 5 bases, the J end lost 0 bases, and 8 bases lay between the germline ends. This CDR3 reads CAISPQNSYEQYF. The CDR3 DNA sequence: TGTGCCATCAGTCCCCAGAACTCCTACGAGCAGTACTTC.

J is TRBJ1-1 and V is TRBV29-1; TRBD1 matches at 9 bases. The germline V gene encodes CDR1 SQVTM and CDR2 ANQGSEA. This CDR3 has 15 residues. V trimming: 2 bases; J trimming: 4 bases; junction bases outside the gene matches: 8. CDR3 sequence: CSVEKQDRGFTEAFF. CDR3 sequence (DNA): TGCAGCGTTGAAAAACAGGACAGGGGATTCACTGAAGCTTTCTTT.

This clonotype was recorded at least ten times. The rearrangement links TRBV9 to TRBJ2-3; D is ambiguous. Germline CDR1 reads SGDLS; CDR2 reads YYNGEE. Trimming shortened V by 4 bases and J by 5 bases, and 5 bases separated the two germline ends. There are 11 residues in the CDR3. Here the CDR3 DNA reads TGTGCCAGCAGCATACAAGATACGCAGTATTTT. Its translation: CASSIQDTQYF.

The rearrangement joins TRBV30 to TRBJ2-3; 8 positions agree with TRBD1. The V gene end was trimmed by 3 bases and the J gene end by 6 bases; junction bases not matched to a gene: 14. From germline, CDR1 is GTSNPN and CDR2 SVGIG (reference sequence). There are 16 residues in the CDR3. The CDR3 spells CAWSRGQADGGDTQYF. The CDR3 DNA is TGTGCCTGGAGCAGGGGACAGGCCGACGGTGGGGATACGCAGTATTTT.

The chain couples TRBV4-2 to TRBJ2-1, with a weak D call TRBD1 (5 bases). The V and J ends lost 2 bases and 8 bases respectively, with 10 bases between them. The germline gives CDR1 LGHNA, CDR2 YNFKEQ. The CDR3 is 13 residues long. The CDR3: CASSQRGKDEQFF. CDR3 DNA sequence: TGTGCCAGCAGCCAAAGGGGAAAGGATGAGCAGTTCTTC.

The V and J genes are TRBV29-1 and TRBJ2-7; 8 nucleotides align to TRBD1. Germline V gene lookup returns CDR1 SQVTM and CDR2 ANQGSEA. J lost 2 bases, V lost 4 bases, and 7 bases had no gene match. The CDR3 loop spans 14 amino acids. This CDR3 is CSVVPRTGTYEQYF. Written as DNA, the CDR3 is TGCAGCGTTGTGCCCCGGACAGGGACCTACGAGCAGTACTTC.

This chain joins TRBV5-1 and TRBJ1-6; 9 bases line up with TRBD1. Germline V gene sequence: CDR1 SGHRS, CDR2 YFSETQ. CDR3 length: 14 residues. V shed 3 bases and J 8 bases; nucleotides not matched to a gene: 3. The CDR3 DNA is TGCGCCAGCAGCTGGGACAGGGAGGATTCACCCCTCCACTTT. Amino acids: CASSWDREDSPLHF.

The chain carries TRBV7-3 and TRBJ2-7; D not resolved. The CDR3 is 9 amino acids. V was trimmed by 11 bases and J by 3 bases, leaving 5 bases between them. Germline loops: CDR1 SGHTA, CDR2 FQGTGA. For the CDR3, the DNA is TGTGCCTCGTTCTACGAGCAGTACGTC. Translated, it gives CASFYEQYV.

This clonotype was found a few times. The chain combines TRBV25-1 with TRBJ2-7; 10 bases are shared with TRBD1. CDR3 length: 15 residues. J gave up 3 bases and V 2 bases, and 4 bases lay outside the gene matches. Germline-derived CDR1 and CDR2 are MGHDK and SYGVNS. The CDR3 nucleotides are TGTGCCAGCAGTGAACCGGGACAGGGGAGCTACGAGCAGTACTTC. Protein sequence: CASSEPGQGSYEQYF.

The gene calls are TRBV20-1 and TRBJ2-1; 10 nucleotides line up with TRBD1. V shed 5 bases, J shed 15 bases, and the junction held 4 bases outside the gene matches. This CDR3 spans 10 amino acids. Looked up from germline, CDR1 is DFQATT and CDR2 is SNEGSKA (reference sequence). The CDR3 reads CSAYGQGVFF. CDR3 DNA: TGCAGTGCTTATGGACAGGGGGTGTTCTTC.

As regards this clonotype: The germline gene is not matched at one end of the junction; a read error may be the cause. The V gene is TRBV18, the J gene TRBJ1-5; no firm D call. Germline lookup yields CDR1 KGHSH and CDR2 LQKENI. The CDR3 is 13 amino acids. In DNA, the CDR3 is TGTGCCAGCTCACGCGAGCCTACCCAGCCCCACCATTTT. Protein sequence: CASSREPTQPHHF.

Many counts were recorded for this clonotype. The chain has TRBV7-2 and TRBJ1-1, with D uncertain. V was pared by 6 bases and J by 1 base, with 9 bases between. This CDR3 comprises 13 residues. The germline CDR1 and CDR2 sequences are SGHTA and FQGNSA. CDR3 bases: TGTGCCAGCAGTCTTCAGAAGAACACTGAAGCTTTCTTT. Residues: CASSLQKNTEAFF.

The chain uses TRBV27 and TRBJ2-7; 12 positions agree with TRBD2. The CDR3 totals 14 residues. J lost 2 bases, V lost 6 bases, and 2 bases had no gene match. Germline V gives CDR1 MNHEY, CDR2 SMNVEV (reference sequence). For the CDR3, the DNA is TGTGCCAGCAGAACTAGCGGGGGGACCTACGAGCAGTACTTC. It is translated as CASRTSGGTYEQYF.

The rearrangement links TRBV19 to TRBJ2-1; tentative D call: TRBD1 (6 bases). The CDR3 is made up of 15 amino acids. Germline CDR1 is LNHDA and CDR2 is SQIVND (reference sequence). The V gene lost 6 bases and the J gene lost 0 bases, with 12 bases spanning the gap. The CDR3 here is CASRRGSSSYNEQFF. The CDR3 bases are TGTGCCAGTAGGAGGGGGAGTAGCTCCTACAATGAGCAGTTCTTC.

The sample holds a few counts of this clonotype. The gene calls are TRBV5-1 and TRBJ2-2; no reliable D call. From germline, CDR1 is SGHRS and CDR2 YFSETQ. This CDR3 region has 14 residues. Deletions cut 0 bases from V and 0 bases from J, with 3 bases between. CDR3 loop: CASSLVTNTGELFF. The CDR3 coding sequence is TGCGCCAGCAGCTTGGTGACGAACACCGGGGAGCTGTTTTTT.

This clonotype was counted between two and nine times. The rearrangement uses TRBV20-1 and TRBJ2-7; D may be TRBD2 (6 bases). CDR1 is DFQATT and CDR2 is SNEGSKA in the germline V gene (reference sequence). The CDR3 length is 13 residues. V dropped 7 bases and J dropped 3 bases, with 16 bases sitting between them. The CDR3 is CSVEDMGGYEQYF. For the CDR3, the DNA is TGCAGTGTCGAAGACATGGGGGGCTACGAGCAGTACTTC.

This rearrangement joins TRBV7-8 to TRBJ2-5, with TRBD1 matching over 9 bases. Germline V gene lookup returns CDR1 SGHVS and CDR2 FQNEAQ. The CDR3 runs to 16 residues. V lost 2 bases and J lost 5; bases outside the gene matches: 9. CDR3 sequence: CASSLRGGTGIETQYF. The CDR3 region has the DNA TGTGCCAGCAGCTTACGAGGCGGGACAGGGATCGAGACCCAGTACTTC. The full variable domain, rest sourced from reference TRBV7-8 and TRBJ2-5, is GAGVSQSPRYKVAKRGQDVALRCDPISGHVSLFWYQQALGQGPEFLTYFQNEAQLDKSGLPSDRFFAERPEGSVSTLKIQRTQQEDSAVYLCASSLRGGTGIETQYFGPGTRLLVL.

The chain links TRBV5-6 to TRBJ1-6; D may be TRBD1 (5 bases). V was trimmed by 0 bases and J by 8 bases, leaving 18 bases between them. Germline V gives CDR1 SGHDT, CDR2 YYEEEE. This CDR3 has 17 amino acids. The CDR3 reads CASSLEGAGRVYSPLHF. The DNA of the CDR3 is TGTGCCAGCAGCTTGGAAGGAGCTGGCAGGGTGTATTCACCCCTCCACTTT.

The rearrangement joins TRBV12-3 or TRBV12-4 to TRBJ1-1, with TRBD1 matching 8 bases. The ends lost 0 bases at V and 5 bases at J; junction bases unmatched: 5. CDR3 length: 15 amino acids. This CDR3 is CASSLAQGASTEAFF. The CDR3 DNA is TGTGCCAGCAGTTTAGCTCAGGGGGCGTCAACTGAAGCTTTCTTT.

The chain uses TRBV4-2 and TRBJ1-4; TRBD1 matches at 12 bases. This CDR3 is 18 amino acids long. Germline CDR1 and CDR2: LGHNA and YNFKEQ. Trimming took 4 bases from V and 2 from J; bases not matched to a gene: 8. CDR3 residues: CASSPGTGGSVTNEKLFF. In DNA, the CDR3 is TGTGCCAGCAGCCCTGGGACAGGGGGCTCAGTGACTAATGAAAAACTGTTTTTT.